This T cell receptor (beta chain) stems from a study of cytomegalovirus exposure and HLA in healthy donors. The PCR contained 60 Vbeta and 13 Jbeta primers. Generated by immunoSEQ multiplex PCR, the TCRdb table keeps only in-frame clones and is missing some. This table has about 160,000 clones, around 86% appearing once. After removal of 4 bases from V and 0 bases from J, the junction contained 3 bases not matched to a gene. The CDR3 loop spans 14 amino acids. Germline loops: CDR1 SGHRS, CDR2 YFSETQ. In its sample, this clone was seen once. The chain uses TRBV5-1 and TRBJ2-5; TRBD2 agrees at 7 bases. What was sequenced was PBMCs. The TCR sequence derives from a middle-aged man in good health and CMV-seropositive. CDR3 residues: CASSASGYQETQYF. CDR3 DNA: TGCGCCAGCAGCGCTAGCGGTTACCAAGAGACCCAGTACTTC.